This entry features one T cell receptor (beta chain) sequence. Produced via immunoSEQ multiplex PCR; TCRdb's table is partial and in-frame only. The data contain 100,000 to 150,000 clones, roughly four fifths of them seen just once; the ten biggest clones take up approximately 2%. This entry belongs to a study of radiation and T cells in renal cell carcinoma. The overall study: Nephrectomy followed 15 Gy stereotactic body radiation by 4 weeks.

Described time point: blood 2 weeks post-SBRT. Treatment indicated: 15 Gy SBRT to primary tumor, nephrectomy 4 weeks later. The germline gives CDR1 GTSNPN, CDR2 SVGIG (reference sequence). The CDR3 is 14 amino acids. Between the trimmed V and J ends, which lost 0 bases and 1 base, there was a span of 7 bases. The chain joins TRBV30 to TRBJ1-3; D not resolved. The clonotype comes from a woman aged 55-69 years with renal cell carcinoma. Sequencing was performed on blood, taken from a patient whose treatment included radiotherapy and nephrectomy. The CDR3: CAWSVWESGNTIYF. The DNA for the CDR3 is TGTGCCTGGAGTGTGTGGGAGTCTGGAAACACCATATATTTT.